One sample yielded the 26 T cell receptor beta chains listed below, sequenced in a study of CD8 T cells in ankylosing spondylitis. General study points: Seemingly characteristic of ankylosing spondylitis blood was a TCR beta motif consisting of about 8 highly homologous variants.

TCRdb recomputed calls from the 5' RACE reads with MiXCR, one row per CDR3 protein. The sample holds roughly 670,000 distinct CDR3 sequences; roughly 19% are singletons and the top ten take around 19%. Their antigen targets remain unknown. The sequencing sample was made of blood, either unsorted or a sorted T cell fraction (not recorded which). These receptors were taken from a male donor with ankylosing spondylitis.

In this sample, this clonotype turned up a few times. DNA for the CDR3: TGTGCCAGTAGTCCAGACCACACTGAAGCTTTCTTT. It translates to CASSPDHTEAFF. The V gene is TRBV19, the J gene TRBJ1-1; D is unclear. CDR1 is LNHDA and CDR2 is SQIVND in the germline V gene (reference sequence). The CDR3 covers 12 residues. With 5 bases removed from V and 3 bases from J, the gap between germline ends came to 7 bases.

This clonotype was seen a handful of times. The rearrangement links TRBV12-3 or TRBV12-4 to TRBJ2-5; 9 positions match TRBD2. The CDR3 runs to 15 residues. J was trimmed by 5 bases and V by 3 bases; bases with no gene match: 7. This CDR3 reads CASSLWRGGHETQYF. CDR3 DNA sequence: TGTGCCAGCAGTTTGTGGCGGGGGGGCCATGAGACCCAGTACTTC.

This clonotype was detected only a few times. DNA for the CDR3: TGCGCCAGCAGCTCCGGGAGGGCTTTGGGAAGCGGGCTTCGCACAGATACGCAGTATTTT. Residues: CASSSGRALGSGLRTDTQYF. The chain uses TRBV5-1 and TRBJ2-3; 8 bases are a match to TRBD2. The CDR3 spans 20 residues. Germline V gene sequence: CDR1 SGHRS, CDR2 YFSETQ. J gave up 1 base and V 3 bases, and 19 bases lay outside the gene matches.

This clonotype was recorded many times. V gene TRBV11-2 combines with J gene TRBJ2-1; no definite D call. The germline CDR1 and CDR2 sequences are SGHAT and FQNNGV. There are 14 residues in the CDR3. V was pared by 1 base and J by 5 bases, with 9 bases between. The CDR3, as DNA: TGTGCCAGCAGCTTAGTGTTGGGGAACAATGAGCAGTTCTTC. Its protein is CASSLVLGNNEQFF.

The rearrangement uses TRBV29-1 and TRBJ2-7; no clear D. This CDR3 has 12 amino acids. Germline loops: CDR1 SQVTM, CDR2 ANQGSEA. Deletions cut 6 bases from V and 0 bases from J, with 9 bases between. The CDR3 sequence: CSVALNSYEQYF. As DNA, the CDR3 is TGCAGCGTAGCCCTAAACTCCTACGAGCAGTACTTC.

For the CDR3, the DNA is TGCAGTGCTAGGGCTAGCGGGAGCCGTACAGGCGGGGAGCTGTTTTTT. Translation gives CSARASGSRTGGELFF. The rearrangement links TRBV20-1 to TRBJ2-2; 10 nucleotides align to TRBD2. Trimming cost V 3 bases and J 7 bases; bases outside gene matches: 11. Germline assignment: CDR1 DFQATT and CDR2 SNEGSKA (reference sequence). The CDR3 spans 16 residues.

The rearrangement uses TRBV28 and TRBJ1-5; weak D call: TRBD1 (6 bases). CDR3 length: 11 residues. Germline CDR1 and CDR2: MDHEN and SYDVKM. The V end was cut by 5 bases, the J end by 9 bases, with 8 bases between. CDR3 protein: CASSPTGPQHF. As DNA, the CDR3 is TGTGCCAGCAGTCCGACAGGGCCCCAGCATTTT. The entire variable domain, with the rest obtained from reference TRBV28 and TRBJ1-5, is as follows: DVKVTQSSRYLVKRTGEKVFLECVQDMDHENMFWYRQDPGLGLRLIYFSYDVKMKEKGDIPEGYSVSREKKERFSLILESASTNQTSMYLCASSPTGPQHFGDGTRLSIL.

This clonotype was observed a few times. V is TRBV6-1 and J is TRBJ1-2; TRBD1 matches at 9 bases. The ends lost 5 bases at V and 3 bases at J; junction bases unmatched: 10. The CDR3 has 16 amino acids. The germline gives CDR1 MNHNS, CDR2 SASEGT. CDR3 loop: CASSRFGTGTDYGYTF. DNA for the CDR3: TGTGCCAGCAGTCGTTTTGGGACAGGGACAGACTATGGCTACACCTTC.

The chain recombines TRBV4-2 with TRBJ1-3; D is uncertain. Per the germline V gene, CDR1 is LGHNA and CDR2 is YNFKEQ. Trimming removed 1 base from V and 2 bases from J, with 9 bases in between. There are 15 residues in the CDR3. CDR3 residues: CASSQGLSAGNTIYF. The DNA of the CDR3 is TGTGCCAGCAGCCAAGGGCTCTCTGCTGGAAACACCATATATTTT.

This chain links TRBV6-1 with TRBJ2-5, with D possibly being TRBD2 (6 bases). V was pared by 7 bases and J by 5 bases, with 17 bases between. The length of the CDR3 is 14 residues. The germline V gene encodes CDR1 MNHNS and CDR2 SASEGT. CDR3 in amino acids: CASTGAGGWETQYF. Written as DNA, the CDR3 is TGTGCCAGCACCGGGGCCGGGGGATGGGAGACCCAGTACTTC.

Comment on this clonotype: This may be a read error, as it is one base from a much larger clone. This rearrangement joins TRBV5-1 to TRBJ2-7, with 9 bases aligning to TRBD1. The CDR3 spans 15 residues. Germline V lookup: CDR1 SGHRS, CDR2 YFSETQ. V trimming: 2 bases; J trimming: 6 bases; junction bases outside the gene matches: 9. The CDR3 sequence: CASSLPGTGSVEQYF. The DNA for the CDR3 is TGCGCCAGCAGCTTACCAGGGACAGGGAGTGTCGAGCAGTACTTC. Combining the CDR3 with reference TRBV5-1 and TRBJ2-7 gives the whole variable domain KAGVTQTPRYLIKTRGQQVTLSCSPISGHRSVSWYQQTPGQGLQFLFEYFSETQRNKGNFPGRFSGRQFSNSRSEMNVSTLELGDSALYLCASSLPGTGSVEQYFGPGTRLTVT.

The CDR3 coding sequence is TGTGCCAGCAGCTTTGGCCGGGACTCCAACTATGGCTACACCTTC. Protein: CASSFGRDSNYGYTF. This sequence joins TRBV7-9 and TRBJ1-2, with D tentatively TRBD1 (5 bases). CDR3 length equals 15 residues. Deletions cut 3 bases from V and 2 bases from J, with 13 bases between. Germline loops: CDR1 SEHNR, CDR2 FQNEAQ (reference sequence). Full variable domain (missing parts from reference TRBV7-9 and TRBJ1-2): DTGVSQNPRHKITKRGQNVTFRCDPISEHNRLYWYRQTLGQGPEFLTYFQNEAQLEKSRLLSDRFSAERPKGSFSTLEIQRTEQGDSAMYLCASSFGRDSNYGYTFGSGTRLTVV.

CDR3: CASSYRLPNNEQFF. The CDR3 coding sequence is TGCGCCAGCAGCTACCGACTTCCTAACAATGAGCAGTTCTTC. The rearrangement links TRBV5-1 to TRBJ2-1; D is ambiguous. V was trimmed by 3 bases and J by 5 bases, leaving 12 bases between them. In germline, CDR1 is SGHRS, CDR2 YFSETQ. This CDR3 spans 14 amino acids.

V is TRBV4-3 and J is TRBJ2-1, with 7 bases lining up with TRBD2. The CDR3 contains 11 residues. With 4 bases clipped from V and 13 bases from J, the junction kept 4 bases outside the gene matches. Germline V gene lookup returns CDR1 LGHNA and CDR2 YSLEER. CDR3 region: CASSPGGIQFF. The CDR3 DNA reads as TGCGCCAGCAGCCCGGGAGGTATCCAGTTCTTC.

This clonotype was counted many times. This sequence joins TRBV29-1 and TRBJ1-2; D is unclear. CDR3 size: 13 residues. With 7 bases removed from V and 8 bases from J, the gap between germline ends came to 20 bases. CDR1 is SQVTM and CDR2 is ANQGSEA in the germline V gene. CDR3 protein: CSASPGLVGGYTF. Written as DNA, the CDR3 is TGCAGCGCTAGTCCAGGCCTTGTGGGGGGCTACACCTTC.

The gene calls are TRBV15 and TRBJ2-5, with 8 bases that match TRBD1. With 1 base clipped from V and 4 bases from J, the junction kept 8 bases outside the gene matches. The CDR3 is 16 amino acids. Germline values: CDR1 LNHNV, CDR2 YYDKDF (reference sequence). In DNA, the CDR3 is TGTGCCACCAGCAGAGGTCGGACAGGGCATTTAGAGACCCAGTACTTC. This encodes CATSRGRTGHLETQYF.

The V and J genes are TRBV20-1 and TRBJ1-1; D gene unclear. Trimming removed 2 bases from V and 4 bases from J, with 8 bases in between. CDR1 is DFQATT, CDR2 SNEGSKA, per germline (reference sequence). The CDR3 is 12 residues long. DNA for the CDR3: TGCAGTGCTAGAAGGACCCCCACTGAAGCTTTCTTT. This encodes CSARRTPTEAFF.

The CDR3 sequence: CASSEATGGGNQPQHF. For the CDR3, the DNA is TGTGCCAGCAGTGAAGCAACAGGGGGAGGCAATCAGCCCCAGCATTTT. The V and J genes are TRBV6-1 and TRBJ1-5, with 8 bases lining up with TRBD1. The CDR3 is made up of 16 amino acids. J lost 2 bases, V lost 0 bases, and 3 bases had no gene match. Germline values: CDR1 MNHNS, CDR2 SASEGT.

This clonotype appeared many times. CDR3 sequence: CASSLDGQPVETQYF. For the CDR3, the DNA is TGCGCCAGCAGCTTGGACGGACAGCCGGTGGAGACCCAGTACTTC. The chain employs TRBV5-1 and TRBJ2-5; D perhaps matches TRBD1 (6 bases). Trimming took off 0 bases at V and 5 bases at J, with 14 bases between the two ends. The CDR3 is 15 residues long. Germline V CDR1 and CDR2: SGHRS, YFSETQ.

This clonotype has just a few counts. The genes are TRBV5-1 and TRBJ2-5; D possibly corresponds to TRBD1 (6 bases). Trimming took 5 bases from V and 4 from J, leaving 12 bases between them. Germline CDR1 SGHRS, CDR2 YFSETQ. The CDR3 length is 13 residues. CDR3 in amino acids: CASRSGVVETQYF. Here the CDR3 DNA reads TGCGCCAGCAGATCAGGGGTCGTAGAGACCCAGTACTTC.

In its sample, this clonotype was seen a few times. This rearrangement joins TRBV27 to TRBJ2-6, with D hard to call. Trimming stripped 3 bases from V and 0 bases from J, with 6 bases between. The germline CDR1 and CDR2 sequences are MNHEY and SMNVEV (reference sequence). This CDR3 contains 15 residues. Here the CDR3 DNA reads TGTGCCAGCAGTTTGTCACTCTCTGGGGCCAACGTCCTGACTTTC. Translating it yields CASSLSLSGANVLTF.

This chain joins TRBV24-1 and TRBJ1-1, with 7 positions matching TRBD1. The V segment lost 4 bases and the J segment 1 base; nucleotides outside the gene matches: 5. CDR3 size: 15 residues. Germline V gene data show CDR1 as KGHDR and CDR2 as SFDVKD. The DNA of the CDR3 is TGTGCCACCAGTGACTCGGGACAGACGAACACTGAAGCTTTCTTT. This encodes CATSDSGQTNTEAFF.

V is TRBV12-3 or TRBV12-4 and J is TRBJ1-2, with 9 bases lining up with TRBD1. V was pared by 6 bases and J by 8 bases, with 10 bases of the junction left unmatched. This CDR3 is built from 14 residues. The CDR3, as DNA: TGTGCCAGCAGAGAACAGGGGGCGTATTTGGGCTACACCTTC. It encodes CASREQGAYLGYTF.

The chain links TRBV25-1 to TRBJ2-4; perhaps TRBD2 as D (6 bases). Looked up from germline, CDR1 is MGHDK and CDR2 is SYGVNS. This CDR3 region has 13 residues. The V gene lost 6 bases and the J gene lost 6 bases, with 12 bases spanning the gap. DNA of the CDR3: TGTGCCAGCAGCGGGACTCTCGGAAACATTCAGTACTTC. This encodes CASSGTLGNIQYF.

This clonotype has a single count. V and J are TRBV2 and TRBJ1-5; no definite D call. Germline CDR1 and CDR2: SNHLY and FYNNEI. V dropped 7 bases and J dropped 2 bases, with 12 bases sitting between them. The length of the CDR3 is 14 residues. The CDR3 loop is CASTRAGGNQPQHF. The CDR3 DNA reads TGTGCCAGCACGAGGGCGGGAGGCAATCAGCCCCAGCATTTT.

Many counts were recorded for this clonotype. V gene TRBV29-1 combines with J gene TRBJ2-7; the D gene is possibly TRBD2 (5 bases). Germline V gene data show CDR1 as SQVTM and CDR2 as ANQGSEA. The V gene lost 5 bases and the J gene lost 1 base, with 15 bases spanning the gap. The CDR3 spans 14 residues. CDR3 DNA: TGCAGCGTTTTGACTCCCACGGGGTCCTACGAGCAGTACTTC. Translating it yields CSVLTPTGSYEQYF.